A selection of T cell receptor beta chains follows, all from one sample in a study of T-cell memory formation after mild COVID-19. In TCRdb, the 5' RACE reads were re-called with MiXCR into one record per CDR3 protein. The repertoire includes around 410,000 distinct CDR3 sequences, around 22% of them detected once, and 13% sits in the top ten. Source material: PBMCs or a T cell subset sorted from them (not recorded which). These receptors originate from an adult woman who had mild COVID-19 (a few samples of this study predate the infection). Cell type and time point are not known. CDR3s include the opening cysteine and the closing phenylalanine or tryptophan. Each record gives: CDR3 length, J gene, D gene, clone size, V gene, CDR3 DNA, CDR3 protein. A D gene is named only where the DNA matches it firmly. For some rows the clone size is stated as once, few or many, or as a class when expanded; others skip it.

18,TRBJ2-1,TRBD1,.,TRBV5-1,TGCGCCAGCAGCTTCGATGTAATAGGGACAGGGTCCTACAATGAGCAGTTCTTC,CASSFDVIGTGSYNEQFF
15,TRBJ1-1,.,few,TRBV4-3,TGCGCCAGCAGGAACAGTAGGACGGGAAACACTGAAGCTTTCTTT,CASRNSRTGNTEAFF
13,TRBJ2-1,.,few,TRBV7-9,TGTGCCAGCAGCGCTGACCAATACAATGAGCAGTTCTTC,CASSADQYNEQFF
15,TRBJ2-1,TRBD2,many,TRBV7-9,TGTGCCAGCAGCTTACAGGGAGGGTCTTACAATGAGCAGTTCTTC,CASSLQGGSYNEQFF
12,TRBJ1-5,.,.,TRBV20-1,TGCAGTGCTAGCAGTGGAAATCAGCCCCAGCATTTT,CSASSGNQPQHF
13,TRBJ1-2,.,.,TRBV11-1,TGTGCCAGCAGCTTGGGGGTGTACTATGGCTACACCTTC,CASSLGVYYGYTF
15,TRBJ2-5,.,.,TRBV12-3/TRBV12-4,TGTGCCAGCAGCAAACAGGGTCCCGACCAAGAGACCCAGTACTTC,CASSKQGPDQETQYF
15,TRBJ1-5,.,.,TRBV5-1,TGCGCCAGCAGCTTGGATGGACCTCACAATCAGCCCCAGCATTTT,CASSLDGPHNQPQHF
16,TRBJ1-4,.,few,TRBV11-2,TGTGCCAGCAGCCCTCTCACTTGGGCAACTAATGAAAAACTGTTTTTT,CASSPLTWATNEKLFF
14,TRBJ2-7,TRBD2,few,TRBV29-1,TGCAGCGTTGAGGGGACTAGCGAGTTAGGTGAGCAGTACTTC,CSVEGTSELGEQYF
14,TRBJ2-5,TRBD2,.,TRBV6-2/TRBV6-3,TGTGCCAGCAGTTCTAGCGGGAGGAAGGAGACCCAGTACTTC,CASSSSGRKETQYF
15,TRBJ2-1,.,.,TRBV6-1,TGTGCCAGCAGTGAAAAACGGGGAAAGTACAATGAGCAGTTCTTC,CASSEKRGKYNEQFF
15,TRBJ2-7,.,.,TRBV27,TGTGCCAGCAGTCGCAGCGGCGGAGACGCCTACGAGCAGTACTTC,CASSRSGGDAYEQYF
13,TRBJ2-2,.,few,TRBV25-1,TGTGCCAGCAGTGAATCACCGGCCGGGGAGCTGTTTTTT,CASSESPAGELFF
14,TRBJ1-1,.,few,TRBV11-2,TGTGCCAGCAGCTCCTCATTTGGTGGGGGCCAAGCTTTCTTT,CASSSSFGGGQAFF
15,TRBJ1-2,TRBD1,.,TRBV5-1,TGCGCCAGCAGCTTGGGTATGACAGGGGCCTATGGCTACACCTTC,CASSLGMTGAYGYTF
18,TRBJ2-3,TRBD1,.,TRBV5-5,TGTGCCAGCAGCTCTCGAACCGGGACAGGGGGGTTCACAGATACGCAGTATTTT,CASSSRTGTGGFTDTQYF
14,TRBJ2-7,.,.,TRBV5-1,TGCGCCAGCAGCTTGGTACGGTTCTCCTACGAGCAGTACTTC,CASSLVRFSYEQYF
14,TRBJ2-3,.,.,TRBV3-1,TGTGCCAGCAGCTGGGGACTCGACACAGATACGCAGTATTTT,CASSWGLDTDTQYF
13,TRBJ1-2,TRBD1,few,TRBV29-1,TGCAGCGCGTTGGGACAGGGGGGCTATGGCTACACCTTC,CSALGQGGYGYTF
14,TRBJ1-2,TRBD1,.,TRBV5-1,TGCGCCAGCAGCCTCAGGGGGCGCCTGGATGGCTACACCTTC,CASSLRGRLDGYTF
13,TRBJ2-1,.,few,TRBV29-1,TGCAGCGTTGAGAGAGGGTCCAGTGGTGGGCAGTTCTTC,CSVERGSSGGQFF
13,TRBJ1-2,.,few,TRBV12-3/TRBV12-4,TGTGCCAGCAGTTTATGGGCTGACTATGGCTACACCTTC,CASSLWADYGYTF
16,TRBJ2-3,.,.,TRBV7-3,TGTGCCAGCAGCTTAGGGGCAGGTGGTTCATCAGATACGCAGTATTTT,CASSLGAGGSSDTQYF
12,TRBJ2-3,.,many,TRBV20-1,TGCAGTGCTAGAGATAACAGCGATACGCAGTATTTT,CSARDNSDTQYF
12,TRBJ2-2,.,.,TRBV10-3,TGTGCCTCCAAGGCCCACACCGGGGAGCTGTTTTTT,CASKAHTGELFF
15,TRBJ1-2,TRBD1,.,TRBV9,TGTGCCAGCAGCGTAGATCAGGGGACAGTCTATGGCTACACCTTC,CASSVDQGTVYGYTF
17,TRBJ1-5,.,.,TRBV5-5,TGTGCCAGCAGCTCTATGGCAGGGCCAAATAGCAATCAGCCCCAGCATTTT,CASSSMAGPNSNQPQHF
13,TRBJ2-1,.,.,TRBV7-9,TGTGCCAGTCGGGATACCCTTTACAATGAGCAGTTCTTC,CASRDTLYNEQFF
14,TRBJ1-1,TRBD1,few,TRBV18,TGTGCCAGCTCACCTGGGACAGGGTTTAGTGAAGCTTTCTTT,CASSPGTGFSEAFF
15,TRBJ2-1,TRBD2,.,TRBV19,TGTGCCAGCCAGGACAGCGGGGGAGGCTACAATGAGCAGTTCTTC,CASQDSGGGYNEQFF
18,TRBJ2-3,TRBD1,.,TRBV7-6,TGTGCCAGCAGCCACCGACAGGGGGCGGGGGGTGGCACAGATACGCAGTATTTT,CASSHRQGAGGGTDTQYF
17,TRBJ2-3,.,few,TRBV3-1,TGTGCCAGCAGCCAAGCCACCGGGACTGGATTCACAGATACGCAGTATTTT,CASSQATGTGFTDTQYF
16,TRBJ2-2,TRBD2,.,TRBV7-9,TGTGCCAGCAGCTTATTACTAGCGGGACGCACCGGGGAGCTGTTTTTT,CASSLLLAGRTGELFF
15,TRBJ2-1,TRBD2,few,TRBV5-1,TGCGCCAGCAGCTTGAGTAGCCTTAGCGGGAATGAGCAGTTCTTC,CASSLSSLSGNEQFF
16,TRBJ2-1,.,.,TRBV10-3,TGTGCCATCAGTGAGTCGGCTAGCTCTCTTTACAATGAGCAGTTCTTC,CAISESASSLYNEQFF
14,TRBJ1-3,.,few,TRBV30,TGTGCCTGGAGTGTACAGGTCTCTGGAAACACCATATATTTT,CAWSVQVSGNTIYF
15,TRBJ2-1,TRBD2,.,TRBV6-1,TGTGCCAGCAGTGAACGGACTAGAGAGTACAATGAGCAGTTCTTC,CASSERTREYNEQFF
13,TRBJ2-1,TRBD1,once,TRBV29-1,TGCAGCGTTCAGGGACAGGGGGCAGGTGAGCAGTTCTTC,CSVQGQGAGEQFF
13,TRBJ1-1,TRBD1,.,TRBV7-3,TGTGCCAGCAGCCCAGGGGGGGAGCCTGAAGCTTTCTTT,CASSPGGEPEAFF
15,TRBJ2-5,TRBD2,.,TRBV7-2,TGTGCCAGCAGCTTAGGGAGGGCTAGCGGTCCGACCCAGTACTTC,CASSLGRASGPTQYF
15,TRBJ2-5,.,few,TRBV3-1,TGTGCCAGCAGCCAACCGGGGAGGCCCCAAGAGACCCAGTACTTC,CASSQPGRPQETQYF
17,TRBJ2-4,.,.,TRBV6-5,TGTGCCAGCAGTTACTCGAAACTCCTACTGAACCGGAACAGTCAGTACTTC,CASSYSKLLLNRNSQYF
15,TRBJ2-2,TRBD1,few,TRBV7-9,TGTGCCAGCAGCCCACTAGCAGGGGGCCCCGGGGAGCTGTTTTTT,CASSPLAGGPGELFF
14,TRBJ2-7,TRBD1,many,TRBV5-6,TGTGCCAGCAGCTCGGGACAGGTCCTCTCGCGGCAGTACTTC,CASSSGQVLSRQYF
13,TRBJ2-3,TRBD2,few,TRBV2,TGTGCCAGCAGAGCGGGAGGGCCAGATACGCAGTATTTT,CASRAGGPDTQYF
15,TRBJ1-1,.,.,TRBV28,TGTGCCAGCAGTTCCCCCGGGACACTGAACACTGAAGCTTTCTTT,CASSSPGTLNTEAFF
18,TRBJ1-1,TRBD1,.,TRBV27,TGTGCCAGCAGTTTGAGGGGACCCGGGACAGGGGTGAACACTGAAGCTTTCTTT,CASSLRGPGTGVNTEAFF
15,TRBJ2-1,.,.,TRBV12-3/TRBV12-4,TGTGCCAGCAGCCCTGGGGGGCGAACCTACAATGAGCAGTTCTTC,CASSPGGRTYNEQFF
16,TRBJ2-3,.,.,TRBV10-3,TGTGCCATCAGTGAGTCGTCGGGTGGTTCCACAGATACGCAGTATTTT,CAISESSGGSTDTQYF
15,TRBJ2-5,TRBD2,.,TRBV12-3/TRBV12-4,TGTGCCAGCAGTTTGTTTGCGGGGGGGCGGGAGACCCAGTACTTC,CASSLFAGGRETQYF
14,TRBJ2-1,.,few,TRBV9,TGTGCCAGCAGCGTAGGTGGAGCCTACAATGAGCAGTTCTTC,CASSVGGAYNEQFF
14,TRBJ1-2,TRBD1,.,TRBV5-1,TGCGCCAGCAGCCCAGGACAGGGGGCCTATGGCTACACCTTC,CASSPGQGAYGYTF
13,TRBJ2-7,TRBD2,.,TRBV20-1,TGCAGTGCCGGGACTAGCGCGAGTCACGAGCAGTACTTC,CSAGTSASHEQYF
15,TRBJ2-7,TRBD2,.,TRBV10-3,TGTGCCATCAGCCCAACTAGCGCGAGGTTGGGGGAGCAGTACTTC,CAISPTSARLGEQYF
12,TRBJ1-2,TRBD1,.,TRBV12-3/TRBV12-4,TGTGCCAGCAGGGCTCAGGGGGGTGGCTACACCTTC,CASRAQGGGYTF
15,TRBJ2-7,TRBD2,many,TRBV6-5,TGTGCCAGCAGTTCGGGACTAGCGGGTTCCTACGAGCAGTACTTC,CASSSGLAGSYEQYF